What follows is one T cell receptor (beta chain) and its context. These data belong to a study of control samples from healthy donors and cancer patients. Germline V CDR1 and CDR2: SGHKS, YYEKEE (reference sequence). The CDR3 runs 14 residues. V shed 7 bases and J 6 bases; nucleotides not matched to a gene: 10. Data came from immunoSEQ multiplex PCR; TCRdb stores just in-frame clones and leaves some out. This table has approximately 140,000 clones, approximately 94% appearing once. The sequencing sample was made of blood. The sequence was collected from a man in his forties in good health. The rearrangement joins TRBV5-5 to TRBJ1-3; 7 bases are a match to TRBD1. Here the CDR3 reads CASEPGGQTNTIYF. DNA for the CDR3: TGTGCCAGCGAACCAGGGGGACAGACAAACACCATATATTTT. Looking up the rest from reference TRBV5-5 and TRBJ1-3 gives the full variable domain: DAGVTQSPTHLIKTRGQQVTLRCSPISGHKSVSWYQQVLGQGPQFIFQYYEKEERGRGNFPDRFSARQFPNYSSELNVNALLLGDSALYLCASEPGGQTNTIYFGEGSWLTVV.